Listed below are T cell receptor beta chains from one sample, sequenced in a study of spatial heterogeneity in lung cancer. In TCRdb, the 5' RACE reads were re-called with MiXCR into one record per CDR3 protein. Seen here are some 21,000 distinct CDR3 sequences, under 8% observed once, and the top ten hold approximately 10%. The sequences come from lung tumor tissue, collected at surgery. These receptors came from a male donor with early-stage non-small cell lung cancer. Both conserved end residues are part of each CDR3. The order of the fields is J gene, D gene, CDR3 length, clone size, V gene, CDR3 DNA, CDR3 protein. D genes are given only for firm matches. Clone size is given for some rows only: seen once, a few or many times, or a class if the clone is expanded.

>TRBJ2-7|NA|16|many|TRBV5-1
TGCGCCAGCAGCCCCCGGTACCAGGGATGGACCTACGAGCAGTACTTC
CASSPRYQGWTYEQYF
>TRBJ1-5|NA|18|many|TRBV12-3/TRBV12-4
TGTGCCAGCAGTTTGGTTCCAAAGGGGCCTTATAGCAATCAGCCCCAGCATTTT
CASSLVPKGPYSNQPQHF
>TRBJ2-7|TRBD2|14|many|TRBV7-2
TGTGCCAGCAGCTCGACTAGCGGGAGCAACGAGCAGTACTTC
CASSSTSGSNEQYF
>TRBJ2-1|NA|12|many|TRBV2
TGTGCCAGCAGTCAGGGACTCACTGAGCAGTTCTTC
CASSQGLTEQFF
>TRBJ2-4|TRBD1|13|few|TRBV2
TGTGCCAGCCTAGGACAGGGGTATAACATTCAGTACTTC
CASLGQGYNIQYF
>TRBJ2-3|TRBD1|18|many|TRBV5-6
TGTGCCAGCAGCTTGGTTATCGGGACAGCTTCTAGCACAGATACGCAGTATTTT
CASSLVIGTASSTDTQYF
>TRBJ2-1|TRBD2|15|many|TRBV6-2/TRBV6-3
TGTGCCAGCAGTTACCCCGTAGCGGGGGCGCTTGAGCAGTTCTTC
CASSYPVAGALEQFF
>TRBJ2-7|NA|14|many|TRBV28
TGTGCCAGCAAGGCGGGAACGGTTGGATACGAGCAGTACTTC
CASKAGTVGYEQYF
>TRBJ2-3|NA|15|many|TRBV5-1
TGCGCCAGCAGCCGGGAGGGACAGGCCACAGATACGCAGTATTTT
CASSREGQATDTQYF
>TRBJ2-2|TRBD1|16|many|TRBV4-2
TGTGCCAGCAGCCCCACCGACAGGGGCTACACCGGGGAGCTGTTTTTT
CASSPTDRGYTGELFF
>TRBJ2-4|TRBD2|15|many|TRBV7-2
TGTGCCAGCAGCTGGGGGACTAGCGGGGAAAAAGGTTGGGACTTC
CASSWGTSGEKGWDF
>TRBJ2-5|NA|12|many|TRBV18
TGTGCCAGCTCACCGGAGGGAGAGACCCAGTACTTC
CASSPEGETQYF
>TRBJ2-1|NA|13|many|TRBV11-1
TGTGCCAGCAGCTCATTGAGGGGGTATAGGCAGTTCTTC
CASSSLRGYRQFF
>TRBJ2-2|TRBD2|16|few|TRBV11-1
TGTGCCAGCAGCTGGCAGGGACTAGCGGGGACCGGGGAGCTGTTTTTT
CASSWQGLAGTGELFF
>TRBJ1-5|NA|15|many|TRBV28
TGTGCCAGCAGTCCTACAACGTGGGGCAATCAGCCCCAGCATTTT
CASSPTTWGNQPQHF
>TRBJ1-2|NA|14|many|TRBV20-1
TGCAGTGCTAGCCTCCGGCAGGGGTGGGTTGGCTACACCTTC
CSASLRQGWVGYTF
>TRBJ2-3|NA|17|NA|TRBV6-2/TRBV6-3
TGTGCCAGCAGTCCCCAGAAGGGAGTGTTTAGCACAGATACGCAGTATTTT
CASSPQKGVFSTDTQYF
>TRBJ1-2|NA|13|many|TRBV12-3/TRBV12-4
TGTGCCAGCAGTGCTGCTAAAGGTGGCGGCTACACCTTC
CASSAAKGGGYTF
>TRBJ2-5|NA|16|many|TRBV20-1
TGCAGTGCTACCCCGCCTTGGGGGGAGGTCGGAGAGACCCAGTACTTC
CSATPPWGEVGETQYF
>TRBJ1-6|TRBD1|16|few|TRBV18
TGTGCCAGCTCACCACGGGGGGGACAGCTGCGGTCACCCCTCCACTTT
CASSPRGGQLRSPLHF
>TRBJ1-5|NA|17|many|TRBV9
TGTGCCAGCAGCCGCGGTCCGGGACAACTAAGCAATCAGCCCCAGCATTTT
CASSRGPGQLSNQPQHF
>TRBJ2-7|NA|17|many|TRBV28
TGTGCCAGCAGCTATGGGGGCTCAGGGGACATAACCTACGAGCAGTACTTC
CASSYGGSGDITYEQYF
>TRBJ2-7|TRBD1|16|many|TRBV7-2
TGTGCCAGCAGCCCGGGAGGGGGACAGGGGGCCTACGAGCAGTACTTC
CASSPGGGQGAYEQYF
>TRBJ2-3|NA|18|many|TRBV4-2
TGTGCCAGCAGCCAAGATCCGCCGCCCTCGGGTCGCACAGATACGCAGTATTTT
CASSQDPPPSGRTDTQYF
>TRBJ1-1|NA|13|NA|TRBV11-1
TGTGCCAGCAGGTGGACAGAGAACACTGAAGCTTTCTTT
CASRWTENTEAFF
>TRBJ1-6|NA|14|many|TRBV5-5
TGTGCCAGCAGCTTGAAGAGGGGGGATTCACCCCTCCACTTT
CASSLKRGDSPLHF
>TRBJ2-7|TRBD2|15|many|TRBV27
TGTGCCAGCAGTTTAGAGGGAGGGGCACCCTACGAGCAGTACTTC
CASSLEGGAPYEQYF
>TRBJ2-2|NA|13|many|TRBV20-1
TGCAGTGCCATAAGGAAGGGGGCCGGGGAGCTGTTTTTT
CSAIRKGAGELFF
>TRBJ2-1|NA|20|many|TRBV7-8
TGTGCCAGCTTCAGTCGAGGGAGTCCATCCTATCGCCCCCCCTACAATGAGCAGTTCTTC
CASFSRGSPSYRPPYNEQFF
>TRBJ2-1|TRBD2|15|many|TRBV4-2
TGTGCCAGCAGTCCACTAGCGGGATCCTACAATGAGCAGTTCTTC
CASSPLAGSYNEQFF
>TRBJ2-7|NA|18|few|TRBV7-8
TGTGCCAGCAGCTCGCCCAGGGGATTAGAGGGGTTAGCATACGAGCAGTACTTC
CASSSPRGLEGLAYEQYF
>TRBJ2-7|NA|13|many|TRBV27
TGTGCCAGCAGTTGGACAGACTGGGACGAGCAGTACTTC
CASSWTDWDEQYF
>TRBJ1-2|TRBD1|14|many|TRBV29-1
TGCAGCGTTGAAGACCCCGACAGGGCCGGTGGCTACACCTTC
CSVEDPDRAGGYTF
>TRBJ2-1|TRBD1|13|many|TRBV5-1
TGCGCCAGCAGGGGACAGGGTTACAATGAGCAGTTCTTC
CASRGQGYNEQFF
>TRBJ1-2|NA|14|NA|TRBV20-1
TGCAGTGCTAGAGATACAGGGATGACATATGGCTACACCTTC
CSARDTGMTYGYTF
>TRBJ2-1|TRBD2|15|many|TRBV12-3/TRBV12-4
TGTGCCAGCAGTTTAAGTAGCGGGGGGTACAATGAGCAGTTCTTC
CASSLSSGGYNEQFF
>TRBJ2-6|NA|16|many|TRBV4-2
TGTGCCAGCAGCCAAGACAGGGGCAAAGGGGCCAACGTCCTGACTTTC
CASSQDRGKGANVLTF
>TRBJ2-1|NA|13|NA|TRBV6-6
TGTGCCAGCAGTTACACAGAGCACAATGAGCAGTTCTTC
CASSYTEHNEQFF
>TRBJ1-6|NA|16|many|TRBV5-1
TGCGCCAGCAGCTTGGCATGGGCCCAAGATAATTCACCCCTCCACTTT
CASSLAWAQDNSPLHF
>TRBJ1-2|TRBD1|15|NA|TRBV4-3
TGCGCCAGCAGCCAAGAGGGGACAGGGGACTATGGCTACACCTTC
CASSQEGTGDYGYTF
>TRBJ2-5|NA|13|NA|TRBV28
TGTGCCAGCAGTTTTAGGGACCAAGAGACCCAGTACTTC
CASSFRDQETQYF
>TRBJ2-7|NA|15|many|TRBV12-3/TRBV12-4
TGTGCCAGCAGTTCTCTGGACGGAGCCCACTACGAGCAGTACTTC
CASSSLDGAHYEQYF
>TRBJ2-2|TRBD2|12|many|TRBV20-1
TGCTCGGCGGGAGAGGGCACCGGGGAGCTGTTTTTT
CSAGEGTGELFF
>TRBJ2-2|NA|14|many|TRBV7-2
TGTGCCAGCAGCGCCTCACAGGGCGGAAGGGAGCTGTTTTTT
CASSASQGGRELFF
>TRBJ2-2|NA|14|many|TRBV7-3
TGTGCCAGCAGCGCCCCAGGGGGGGCCGGGGAGCTGTTTTTT
CASSAPGGAGELFF
>TRBJ2-1|TRBD1|13|few|TRBV10-3
TGTGCCATCAAGGGGGCCGGCTACAATGAGCAGTTCTTC
CAIKGAGYNEQFF
>TRBJ2-5|NA|12|NA|TRBV6-6
TGTGCCAGCAGTTACTCGAAGGAGACCCAGTACTTC
CASSYSKETQYF
>TRBJ2-7|NA|11|many|TRBV7-9
TGTGCCAGCAGCTTAGAGTACGAGCAGTACTTC
CASSLEYEQYF
>TRBJ1-6|TRBD1|15|medium-sized|TRBV28
TGTGCCAGCGTACCCCGGGACAGGGCTAGTTCACCCCTCCACTTT
CASVPRDRASSPLHF
>TRBJ2-7|NA|13|once|TRBV29-1
TGCAGCGTCGAAGTCCGGGATCCCTACGAGCAGTACTTC
CSVEVRDPYEQYF
>TRBJ2-5|NA|16|few|TRBV28
TGTGCCAGCAGTCCCCCCGAGGCGGGAATGGGAGAGACCCAGTACTTC
CASSPPEAGMGETQYF
>TRBJ2-2|TRBD2|17|many|TRBV6-6
TGTGCCAGCAGCCCACTCGCCCTAGCGGGAAGGCCCGGGGAGCTGTTTTTT
CASSPLALAGRPGELFF
>TRBJ2-5|NA|12|many|TRBV12-3/TRBV12-4
TGTGCCAGCACCAGGGACACGGGGGCCCAGTACTTC
CASTRDTGAQYF
>TRBJ2-7|NA|12|medium-sized|TRBV5-4
TGTGCCAGCAGCCTTTGGGACGGTGAGCAGTACTTC
CASSLWDGEQYF
>TRBJ2-3|NA|13|few|TRBV28
TGTGCCAGCAGTTCAAGCTACAGGGACCCGCAGTATTTT
CASSSSYRDPQYF
>TRBJ2-7|NA|16|many|TRBV5-6
TGTGCCAGCAGCCCAAGACAGACGGCGGGGAGATCCGAGCAGTACTTC
CASSPRQTAGRSEQYF
>TRBJ1-5|NA|12|many|TRBV6-5
TGTGCCAGCAGTCGGAGCGGTCAGCCCCAGCATTTT
CASSRSGQPQHF
>TRBJ1-5|TRBD1|15|many|TRBV2
TGTGCCAGCAGTCGGGACAGGGGCTTTAATCAGCCCCAGCATTTT
CASSRDRGFNQPQHF
>TRBJ2-5|TRBD2|16|many|TRBV11-1
TGTGCCAGCAGACAAGAGCGGGAGGGGGGATTGGAGACCCAGTACTTC
CASRQEREGGLETQYF
>TRBJ2-1|NA|18|few|TRBV9
TGTGCCAGCAGCGCCAACCCGAAGCGGGTCGTTAAGGTGAATGAGCAGTTCTTC
CASSANPKRVVKVNEQFF